This TCR beta chain emerged from a study of blood T cell repertoires in COVID-19 (TCRdb year 2020). As for the study more broadly: Collaborator samples came from the United States, Italy and Spain and covered acute and convalescent phases of COVID-19. Samples came from the ongoing ImmuneRACE study (first 160 participants) plus 1,254 subjects from 6 global collaborators. Nearly every sample came with metadata listing a de-identified subject ID, COVID-19 status, age in years and sex. The repertoires were released in a freely available public database intended as a resource for research on the immune response to SARS-CoV-2. Where HLA class I and class II types were available, the types were taken from metadata supplied by the sample provider, not from assay-based typing. The material from the prospective study consisted of cDNA or gDNA derived from T cells, B-cell-depleted T cells, or PBMCs. The dataset comprised deeply sampled blood TCRbeta repertoires from subjects exposed to, actively infected with, or recovered from COVID-19.

As for this clone: Its antigen is not yet known. No clone much larger than this one lies a single base away; base qualities are absent.

Trimming costs V 5 bases and J 4 bases, and their ends lie 14 bases apart. CDR1 and CDR2, per the germline V gene, are KGHSH and LQKENI. Reading from cysteine to phenylalanine, the CDR3 counts 14 amino acids. CDR3 DNA only is kept here, 42 bases in frame from base 1. TCRbeta CDR3 regions were amplified from genomic DNA using the immunoSEQ Assay, a bias-controlled multiplex PCR. The paper's processing steps were these. The number of nucleated cells in each sample was estimated by amplification of reference gene primers within the assay. To quantify the absolute abundance of each unique TCRbeta CDR3 rearrangement, sequence reads were collapsed and filtered. For each sample, productive Simpson clonality was calculated by taking the square root of Simpson's diversity index across productive rearrangements. TCRdb's version of the immuneACCESS table is confined to in-frame rearrangements and falls short of the full clone set. An unresolved V gene accounts for under half of the shortfall where checked; the remainder is of unknown origin. Clone size and V and J calls were adopted from that table, with D and trimming inferred from the DNA. For this sample there are roughly 250,000 clones; about four fifths appear just once. 4.7% of the sample is held by the ten biggest clonotypes.

The paper as a whole reports these results and caveats: Clinical and demographic metadata were provided uncurated, with the amount varying by source and participant.

Collaborating institutions collected whole blood in K2EDTA tubes following their own protocols. Collaborator samples were shipped for TCRbeta analysis as frozen whole blood, isolated PBMCs, or DNA extracted from either sample type. The specimen sequenced was peripheral blood. The source of this sequence is a woman between 65 and 79 years old with acute or convalescent COVID-19. The sequence is built from TRBV18 and TRBJ1-2; the D region possibly corresponds to TRBD1 (5 bases align). The sequence in DNA is TGTGCCAGCTCAACGTCGGCAGGGCCCTATGGCTACACCTTC. This codes for CASSTSAGPYGYTF.